Below, 16 T cell receptor beta chains from the same sample are listed, as sequenced in a study of cytomegalovirus exposure and HLA in healthy donors. It was with 60 Vbeta and 13 Jbeta primers that the PCR ran. Assay used: immunoSEQ multiplex PCR; TCRdb lists only in-frame clones, some missing. The table has 100,000 to 150,000 clones, roughly 80% seen once. The material sequenced was PBMCs. These receptors all come from a male donor in good health and CMV-seronegative.

This clone has a handful of counts. V and J are TRBV4-3 and TRBJ1-2; D remains ambiguous. Germline V gene sequence: CDR1 LGHNA, CDR2 YSLEER. The CDR3 contains 12 residues. The V and J ends lost 3 bases and 8 bases respectively, with 10 bases between them. CDR3 protein: CASSHRTGGYTF. DNA for the CDR3: TGCGCCAGCAGCCATAGGACGGGAGGCTACACCTTC.

The rearrangement links TRBV7-9 to TRBJ2-1, with TRBD2 matching over 10 bases. The J segment lost 7 bases and the V segment lost 8 bases, leaving 11 bases of the junction unmatched. Germline CDR1 SEHNR, CDR2 FQNEAQ (reference sequence). The CDR3 is 15 amino acids. CDR3 residues: CASGRGAGGLNEQFF. The DNA for the CDR3 is TGTGCCAGCGGGAGGGGAGCGGGAGGGTTAAATGAGCAGTTCTTC.

This clone was seen more than once but under ten times. This chain connects TRBV4-3 to TRBJ1-6, with unresolved D. This CDR3 contains 13 residues. Trimming removed 4 bases from V and 5 bases from J, with 6 bases in between. From germline, CDR1 is LGHNA and CDR2 YSLEER. The CDR3 bases are TGCGCCAGCAGCCCACAAGATAATTCACCCCTCCACTTT. This encodes CASSPQDNSPLHF.

The V gene is TRBV9, the J gene TRBJ2-2, with 7 positions matching TRBD1. The CDR3 sequence is 15 residues long. Per germline, CDR1 SGDLS and CDR2 YYNGEE. V lost 4 bases and J lost 2; bases outside the gene matches: 5. The CDR3 protein is CASSLTGTNTGELFF. CDR3 nucleotides: TGTGCCAGCAGCCTGACAGGGACCAACACCGGGGAGCTGTTTTTT.

The chain joins TRBV9 to TRBJ2-7; 7 positions agree with TRBD2. Germline CDR1 SGDLS, CDR2 YYNGEE. The CDR3 totals 14 residues. V trimming: 4 bases; J trimming: 3 bases; junction bases outside the gene matches: 7. CDR3 loop: CASSTSGTNYEQYF. CDR3 nucleotides: TGTGCCAGCAGCACATCCGGGACTAACTACGAGCAGTACTTC.

The chain combines TRBV4-3 with TRBJ1-5; a weak D match, TRBD1 (6 bases). Trimming stripped 3 bases from V and 3 bases from J, with 9 bases between. The CDR3 is 14 residues long. Germline CDR1 reads LGHNA; CDR2 reads YSLEER. CDR3 amino acids: CASSQGALNQPQHF. CDR3 DNA: TGCGCCAGCAGCCAGGGGGCACTCAATCAGCCCCAGCATTTT.

This clone was recorded a few times. The chain recombines TRBV7-6 with TRBJ2-7, with D uncertain. V lost 2 bases and J 1 base, leaving 6 bases between the germline ends. The V gene's germline CDR1 is SGHVS and CDR2 FNYEAQ. This CDR3 spans 13 amino acids. The CDR3 DNA follows: TGTGCCAGCAGCTTAAGCGTTTCCTACGAGCAGTACTTC. This encodes CASSLSVSYEQYF.

The rearrangement joins TRBV6-5 to TRBJ1-1, with D perhaps TRBD1 (6 bases). Germline CDR1 reads MNHEY; CDR2 reads SVGAGI. The CDR3 sequence is 14 residues long. With 7 bases removed from V and 1 base from J, the gap between germline ends came to 13 bases. The CDR3 nucleotides are TGTGCCAGCAACAGGGACACAGAGAACACTGAAGCTTTCTTT. Its protein is CASNRDTENTEAFF.

This clone was observed once. The chain links TRBV7-6 to TRBJ2-4; unclear D gene. The V end was cut by 5 bases, the J end by 0 bases, with 5 bases between. The CDR3 is 13 amino acids. CDR1 and CDR2 (germline): SGHVS, FNYEAQ. The CDR3 nucleotides read TGTGCCAGCAGCCCCCTAGCCAAAAACATTCAGTACTTC. Its protein product is CASSPLAKNIQYF. Full variable domain (missing parts from reference TRBV7-6 and TRBJ2-4): GAGVSQSPRYKVTKRGQDVALRCDPISGHVSLYWYRQALGQGPEFLTYFNYEAQQDKSGLPNDRFSAERPEGSISTLTIQRTEQRDSAMYRCASSPLAKNIQYFGAGTRLSVL.

The chain is built from TRBV1 and TRBJ1-5; the listed D gene, TRBD1, was not tested against the DNA. TRBV1 is termed a pseudogene. The CDR3 consists of 16 residues. The CDR3 loop is CTSSLGRGREGQPQHF. The DNA of the CDR3 is TGCACCAGCAGCCTGGGCAGGGGGCGCGAAGGTCAGCCCCAGCATTTT.

The chain is built from TRBV6-6 and TRBJ2-2, with D possibly matching TRBD1 (5 bases). Trimming cost V 0 bases and J 1 base, with 9 bases left between them. The CDR3 is 16 residues long. Germline CDR1 is MNHNY and CDR2 is SVGAGI (reference sequence). This chain's CDR3 is CASSYSAGMNTGELFF. CDR3 nucleotide sequence: TGTGCCAGCAGTTACTCTGCAGGGATGAACACCGGGGAGCTGTTTTTT.

The V call is TRBV19, the J call TRBJ1-1, with TRBD1 identical over 7 bases. This CDR3 spans 14 amino acids. J was trimmed by 0 bases and V by 8 bases; bases with no gene match: 6. Germline V lookup: CDR1 LNHDA, CDR2 SQIVND (reference sequence). The CDR3 reads CASERGLMNTEAFF. The CDR3 region has the DNA TGTGCCAGTGAGAGGGGGCTTATGAACACTGAAGCTTTCTTT.

The chain carries TRBV23-1 and TRBJ1-5; D might be TRBD1 (6 bases). TRBV23-1 is an ORF, with its function uncertain. The CDR3 runs 18 residues. Trimming pared 2 bases from V and 1 base from J, leaving 18 bases between. The CDR3 protein is CASSQTPSPGTSNQPQHF. The CDR3 DNA sequence: TGCGCCAGCAGTCAAACACCCTCCCCAGGGACAAGCAATCAGCCCCAGCATTTT.

As for this clone: At one of its ends the junction is not consistent with the germline gene, which may arise from a read error. The chain carries TRBV7-2 and TRBJ1-1, with a tentative D call TRBD1 (5 bases). The CDR3 length is 13 residues. CDR1 is SGHTA, CDR2 FQGNSA, per germline. CDR3 protein: CASSRGGNAEAFF. The CDR3 DNA reads as TGTGCCAGCAGCCGCGGGGGGAACGCTGAAGCTTTCTTT.

This chain connects TRBV9 to TRBJ2-3; possibly TRBD2 for D (5 bases). Germline CDR1 reads SGDLS; CDR2 reads YYNGEE. V lost 0 bases and J lost 0, with 8 bases in between. The CDR3 consists of 15 residues. The chain's CDR3 is CASSVAGSSTDTQYF. For the CDR3, the DNA is TGTGCCAGCAGCGTAGCGGGGTCTAGCACAGATACGCAGTATTTT.

The chain has TRBV5-1 and TRBJ1-6; the D gene is possibly TRBD1 (5 bases). V was cut by 0 bases and J by 6 bases, with 7 bases left in between. The CDR3 is made up of 14 amino acids. Germline lookup yields CDR1 SGHRS and CDR2 YFSETQ. CDR3 coding DNA: TGCGCCAGCAGCTTGGGACAGCTTAATTCACCCCTCCACTTT. It codes for CASSLGQLNSPLHF.